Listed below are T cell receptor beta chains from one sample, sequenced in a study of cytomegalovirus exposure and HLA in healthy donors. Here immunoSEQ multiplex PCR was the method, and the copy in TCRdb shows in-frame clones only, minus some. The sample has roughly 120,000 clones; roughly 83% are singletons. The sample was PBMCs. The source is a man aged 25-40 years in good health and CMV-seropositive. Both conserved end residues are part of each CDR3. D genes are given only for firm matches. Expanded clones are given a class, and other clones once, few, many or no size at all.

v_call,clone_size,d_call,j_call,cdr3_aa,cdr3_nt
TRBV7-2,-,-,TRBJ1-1,CASSLGGLNTEAFF,TGTGCCAGCAGCTTAGGGGGGCTGAACACTGAAGCTTTCTTT
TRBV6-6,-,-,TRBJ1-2,CASSYEGVSGYTF,TGTGCCAGCAGTTACGAAGGGGTGTCTGGCTACACCTTC
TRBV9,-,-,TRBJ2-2,CASSLGGPANTGELFF,TGTGCCAGCAGCTTAGGGGGGCCAGCGAACACCGGGGAGCTGTTTTTT
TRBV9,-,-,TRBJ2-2,CASSVDLSFTGELFF,TGTGCCAGCAGCGTAGACTTATCGTTCACCGGGGAGCTGTTTTTT
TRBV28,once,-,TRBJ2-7,CASSFPRRGSYEQYF,TGTGCCAGCAGTTTCCCACGTCGGGGCTCCTACGAGCAGTACTTC
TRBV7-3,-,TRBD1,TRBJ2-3,CASSSRQGPDTQYF,TGTGCCAGCAGCTCGAGACAGGGACCAGATACGCAGTATTTT
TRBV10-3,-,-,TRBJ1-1,CAISPGGDSRDTEAFF,TGTGCCATCAGCCCCGGGGGGGACTCGAGGGACACTGAAGCTTTCTTT
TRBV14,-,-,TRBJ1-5,CANSGGIGQPQHF,TGTGCCAACAGCGGGGGGATCGGTCAGCCCCAGCATTTT
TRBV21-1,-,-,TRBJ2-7,CASESMAGGPSSSYEQYF,TGTGCCAGCGAATCTATGGCGGGGGGGCCTTCTTCATCCTACGAGCAGTACTTC
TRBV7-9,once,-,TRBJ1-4,CASSSSNEKLFF,TGTGCCAGCAGCTCCTCTAATGAAAAACTGTTTTTT
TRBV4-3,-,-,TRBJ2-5,CASSRQASRQRIQETQYF,TGCGCCAGCAGCCGCCAAGCGTCGCGACAGAGAATTCAAGAGACCCAGTACTTC
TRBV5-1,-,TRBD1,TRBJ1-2,CASSLRTGGGYTF,TGCGCCAGCAGCTTGAGGACAGGGGGCGGCTACACCTTC
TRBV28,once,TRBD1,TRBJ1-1,CASSLRGIPEAFF,TGTGCCAGCAGCCTCAGGGGGATCCCTGAAGCTTTCTTT
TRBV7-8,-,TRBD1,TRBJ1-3,CASSIRDRASGNTIYF,TGTGCCAGCAGCATTCGGGACAGGGCGTCTGGAAACACCATATATTTT
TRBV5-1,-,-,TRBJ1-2,CASSSAGEANYGYTF,TGCGCCAGCAGCTCGGCTGGGGAGGCTAACTATGGCTACACCTTC
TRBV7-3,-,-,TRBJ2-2,CASSLSPLGATGELFF,TGTGCCAGCAGCTTATCTCCCCTAGGGGCCACCGGGGAGCTGTTTTTT
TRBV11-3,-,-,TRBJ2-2,CASSLTGELFF,TGTGCCAGCAGCCTCACCGGGGAGCTGTTTTTT
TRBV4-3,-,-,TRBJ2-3,CASSQDRGREGVDTQYF,TGCGCCAGCAGCCAAGATAGGGGCAGGGAAGGGGTAGATACGCAGTATTTT
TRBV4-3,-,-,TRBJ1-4,CASSQLTGRAEKLFF,TGCGCCAGCAGCCAATTAACAGGGCGGGCTGAAAAACTGTTTTTT
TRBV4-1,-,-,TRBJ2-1,CASSLRAGYNEQFF,TGCGCCAGCAGCCTACGGGCGGGGTACAATGAGCAGTTCTTC
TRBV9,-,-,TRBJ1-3,CASSVDIGSGNTIYF,TGTGCCAGCAGCGTAGATATCGGCTCTGGAAACACCATATATTTT
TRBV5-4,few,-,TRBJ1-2,CASSPPGDGYGYTF,TGTGCCAGCAGCCCCCCGGGGGACGGCTATGGCTACACCTTC
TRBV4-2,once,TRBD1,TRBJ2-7,CASSLDRALSYEQYF,TGTGCCAGCAGCCTTGACAGGGCCCTCTCCTACGAGCAGTACTTC
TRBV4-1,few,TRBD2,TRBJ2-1,CASSLPRLAGDLNEQFF,TGCGCCAGCAGCCTCCCGCGTCTAGCGGGAGATTTAAATGAGCAGTTCTTC
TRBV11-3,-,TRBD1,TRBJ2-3,CASSLRTGGGTDTQYF,TGTGCCAGCAGCCTCCGGACAGGGGGCGGGACAGATACGCAGTATTTT
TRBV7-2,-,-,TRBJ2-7,CASSLGGGSSSSYEQYF,TGTGCCAGCTCCCTAGGGGGGGGGAGTTCAAGCTCCTACGAGCAGTACTTC
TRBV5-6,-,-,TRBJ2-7,CASARRVSYEQYF,TGTGCCAGCGCCCGGCGGGTCTCCTACGAGCAGTACTTC
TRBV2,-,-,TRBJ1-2,CASSVGGSLDYGYTF,TGTGCCAGCAGTGTGGGGGGATCTCTGGACTATGGCTACACCTTC
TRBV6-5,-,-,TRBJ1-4,CASSYGGARSGEKLFF,TGTGCCAGCAGTTACGGGGGGGCGCGGAGTGGGGAAAAACTGTTTTTT
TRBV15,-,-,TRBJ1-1,CATSHRDHLNTEAFF,TGTGCCACCAGCCACAGGGACCACCTGAACACTGAAGCTTTCTTT
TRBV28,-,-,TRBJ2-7,CASSLFRTPYEQYF,TGTGCCAGCAGTTTATTCAGGACTCCCTACGAGCAGTACTTC
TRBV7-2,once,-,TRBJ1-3,CASSRPPGDSGNTIYF,TGTGCCAGCAGTCGACCGCCAGGGGATTCTGGAAACACCATATATTTT
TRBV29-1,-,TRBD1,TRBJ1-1,CSIRGTEAFF,TGCAGCATCAGGGGGACTGAAGCTTTCTTT
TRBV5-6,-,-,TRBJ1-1,CASSFIQGYAVGGDTEAFF,TGTGCCAGCAGCTTTATTCAGGGGTACGCGGTGGGTGGTGACACTGAAGCTTTCTTT
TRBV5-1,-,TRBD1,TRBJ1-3,CASSYQGAGNTIYF,TGCGCCAGCAGCTATCAGGGGGCTGGAAACACCATATATTTT
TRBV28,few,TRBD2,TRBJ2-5,CASTLAGPQETQYF,TGTGCCAGCACTCTAGCGGGGCCGCAAGAGACCCAGTACTTC
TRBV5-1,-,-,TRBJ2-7,CASSFGLLYEQYF,TGCGCCAGCAGCTTTGGGCTTCTGTACGAGCAGTACTTC